The rows below give T cell receptor beta chains drawn from one sample of a study of T cell repertoires in cytomegalovirus infection. These receptors' antigens are unknown. TCRdb recomputed calls from the reads with MiXCR, one row per CDR3 protein. The repertoire holds fewer than 900,000 distinct CDR3 sequences, 29% seen once, with less than 15% in the top ten. The material sequenced was cultured CD8+ T cells from PBMCs, taken from culture after CMV antigen stimulation. These receptors were taken from a human donor in good health (CMV status not recorded). Some clones in this sample may be carry-over from other donors' samples. CDR3s include the opening cysteine and the closing phenylalanine or tryptophan. The order of the fields is CDR3 protein, CDR3 DNA, CDR3 length, D gene, J gene, V gene, clone size. The D gene is left open where the match is weak. Size tells how often a clone was seen (once, few, many) or the class of an expanded clone, and some rows leave it out.

CDR3aa: CASTTWGSYEQYF; CDR3nt: TGTGCCAGCACCACGTGGGGGTCCTACGAGCAGTACTTC; len: 13; d_gene: -; j_gene: TRBJ2-7; v_gene: TRBV27; abundance: -
CDR3aa: CASSSEDGQPQHF; CDR3nt: TGTGCCAGCAGTTCAGAGGATGGCCAGCCCCAGCATTTT; len: 13; d_gene: -; j_gene: TRBJ1-5; v_gene: TRBV6-5; abundance: -
CDR3aa: CSVRQGGNEAFF; CDR3nt: TGCAGCGTTAGGCAGGGCGGTAATGAAGCTTTCTTT; len: 12; d_gene: -; j_gene: TRBJ1-1; v_gene: TRBV29-1; abundance: -
CDR3aa: CASSLSRDRGLFF; CDR3nt: TGTGCCAGCAGCTTAAGCCGGGACAGAGGACTGTTTTTT; len: 13; d_gene: TRBD1; j_gene: TRBJ1-4; v_gene: TRBV7-9; abundance: many
CDR3aa: CASSITGDEKLFF; CDR3nt: TGTGCCAGCAGCATCACCGGGGATGAAAAACTGTTTTTT; len: 13; d_gene: -; j_gene: TRBJ1-4; v_gene: TRBV5-6; abundance: few
CDR3aa: CASSYSRDRGDTGELFF; CDR3nt: TGTGCCAGCAGTTACTCGCGGGACAGGGGTGACACCGGGGAGCTGTTTTTT; len: 17; d_gene: TRBD1; j_gene: TRBJ2-2; v_gene: TRBV6-2/TRBV6-3; abundance: -
CDR3aa: CASSQVGNNEQFF; CDR3nt: TGCGCCAGCAGCCAAGTCGGGAACAATGAGCAGTTCTTC; len: 13; d_gene: -; j_gene: TRBJ2-1; v_gene: TRBV4-1; abundance: few
CDR3aa: CASSLYGFGTGELFF; CDR3nt: TGTGCCAGCAGTTTATACGGGTTCGGCACCGGGGAGCTGTTTTTT; len: 15; d_gene: -; j_gene: TRBJ2-2; v_gene: TRBV28; abundance: -
CDR3aa: CASSRMSDSGTDTQYF; CDR3nt: TGTGCCAGCAGCCGCATGTCAGACAGTGGCACAGATACGCAGTATTTT; len: 16; d_gene: -; j_gene: TRBJ2-3; v_gene: TRBV6-2/TRBV6-3; abundance: few
CDR3aa: CASSLPGGAFSSTDTQYF; CDR3nt: TGTGCCAGCAGTTTACCAGGGGGGGCGTTTAGTAGCACAGATACGCAGTATTTT; len: 18; d_gene: -; j_gene: TRBJ2-3; v_gene: TRBV28; abundance: -
CDR3aa: CASSALPGQGIDEQFF; CDR3nt: TGTGCCAGCAGTGCCCTACCGGGACAGGGGATCGACGAGCAGTTCTTC; len: 16; d_gene: TRBD1; j_gene: TRBJ2-1; v_gene: TRBV27; abundance: -
CDR3aa: CASSIQKSARNTEAFF; CDR3nt: TGTGCCAGTAGTATCCAGAAATCGGCGAGGAACACTGAAGCTTTCTTT; len: 16; d_gene: -; j_gene: TRBJ1-1; v_gene: TRBV19; abundance: -
CDR3aa: CASSIVGDEQFF; CDR3nt: TGTGCCAGTAGTATAGTAGGTGATGAGCAGTTCTTC; len: 12; d_gene: -; j_gene: TRBJ2-1; v_gene: TRBV19; abundance: few
CDR3aa: CASRENSGANVLTF; CDR3nt: TGTGCCAGCAGGGAAAACTCTGGGGCCAACGTCCTGACTTTC; len: 14; d_gene: -; j_gene: TRBJ2-6; v_gene: TRBV6-5; abundance: -
CDR3aa: CASRHRDRGRAGSPLHF; CDR3nt: TGTGCCAGCAGGCACCGGGACAGGGGGCGGGCGGGTTCACCCCTCCACTTT; len: 17; d_gene: TRBD1; j_gene: TRBJ1-6; v_gene: TRBV5-4; abundance: -
CDR3aa: CASSLSYGLSNQPQHF; CDR3nt: TGTGCCAGCAGCTTATCTTACGGTCTTAGCAATCAGCCCCAGCATTTT; len: 16; d_gene: -; j_gene: TRBJ1-5; v_gene: TRBV7-9; abundance: many
CDR3aa: CASSKPTANTGELFF; CDR3nt: TGTGCCAGCAGCAAACCGACAGCGAACACCGGGGAGCTGTTTTTT; len: 15; d_gene: -; j_gene: TRBJ2-2; v_gene: TRBV14; abundance: -
CDR3aa: CASSSTGLTPYGYTF; CDR3nt: TGTGCCAGCAGCTCAACGGGACTTACCCCCTATGGCTACACCTTC; len: 15; d_gene: -; j_gene: TRBJ1-2; v_gene: TRBV7-8; abundance: few
CDR3aa: CASSQEGGQGAGELFF; CDR3nt: TGTGCCAGCAGCCAAGAAGGGGGACAGGGGGCCGGGGAGCTGTTTTTT; len: 16; d_gene: TRBD1; j_gene: TRBJ2-2; v_gene: TRBV14; abundance: -
CDR3aa: CASSSPADRLETQYF; CDR3nt: TGTGCCAGCAGCTCCCCCGCCGACCGACTTGAGACCCAGTACTTC; len: 15; d_gene: -; j_gene: TRBJ2-5; v_gene: TRBV5-4; abundance: -
CDR3aa: CARPRQGPQETQYF; CDR3nt: TGTGCCAGGCCGAGGCAAGGCCCCCAAGAGACCCAGTACTTC; len: 14; d_gene: -; j_gene: TRBJ2-5; v_gene: TRBV12-3/TRBV12-4; abundance: -
CDR3aa: CASSLRPLMGTDTQYF; CDR3nt: TGCGCCAGCAGCTTACGGCCCTTGATGGGCACAGATACGCAGTATTTT; len: 16; d_gene: -; j_gene: TRBJ2-3; v_gene: TRBV5-1; abundance: -
CDR3aa: CASSLPSGGANTGELFF; CDR3nt: TGTGCCAGCAGCTTACCTAGCGGTGGGGCGAACACCGGGGAGCTGTTTTTT; len: 17; d_gene: TRBD2; j_gene: TRBJ2-2; v_gene: TRBV7-4; abundance: -
CDR3aa: CASSRPTHLGGLTDTQYF; CDR3nt: TGTGCCAGCAGCCGACCGACGCATTTGGGGGGGCTCACAGATACGCAGTATTTT; len: 18; d_gene: -; j_gene: TRBJ2-3; v_gene: TRBV5-6; abundance: -
CDR3aa: CASSQVLTGFTEAFF; CDR3nt: TGTGCCAGCAGCCAAGTACTGACAGGTTTCACTGAAGCTTTCTTT; len: 15; d_gene: -; j_gene: TRBJ1-1; v_gene: TRBV4-2; abundance: -
CDR3aa: CASTSGTSYNEQFF; CDR3nt: TGTGCCAGCACCTCGGGGACATCGTACAATGAGCAGTTCTTC; len: 14; d_gene: -; j_gene: TRBJ2-1; v_gene: TRBV27; abundance: -
CDR3aa: CASTIRLGGANTGELFF; CDR3nt: TGTGCCAGCACCATCCGTTTAGGGGGGGCGAACACCGGGGAGCTGTTTTTT; len: 17; d_gene: -; j_gene: TRBJ2-2; v_gene: TRBV6-2/TRBV6-3; abundance: -
CDR3aa: CASSINPSWESTDTQYF; CDR3nt: TGTGCCAGTAGTATAAATCCTAGCTGGGAATCTACAGATACGCAGTATTTT; len: 17; d_gene: -; j_gene: TRBJ2-3; v_gene: TRBV19; abundance: many
CDR3aa: CASSIPAGGNEQFF; CDR3nt: TGTGCCAGTAGTATCCCCGCAGGGGGGAATGAGCAGTTCTTC; len: 14; d_gene: -; j_gene: TRBJ2-1; v_gene: TRBV19; abundance: -
CDR3aa: CASSLARAANEQFF; CDR3nt: TGTGCCAGCAGCCTAGCTAGGGCAGCAAATGAGCAGTTCTTC; len: 14; d_gene: -; j_gene: TRBJ2-1; v_gene: TRBV7-6; abundance: -
CDR3aa: CAISEPQGGGNSPLHF; CDR3nt: TGTGCCATCAGTGAGCCCCAGGGGGGAGGGAATTCACCCCTCCACTTT; len: 16; d_gene: TRBD1; j_gene: TRBJ1-6; v_gene: TRBV10-3; abundance: -
CDR3aa: CASSPRGGPRPQHF; CDR3nt: TGTGCCAGTAGTCCCCGAGGAGGACCGCGGCCCCAGCATTTT; len: 14; d_gene: -; j_gene: TRBJ1-5; v_gene: TRBV19; abundance: few
CDR3aa: CASRISGGSTDTQYF; CDR3nt: TGTGCCAGCAGGATTAGCGGGGGGTCCACAGATACGCAGTATTTT; len: 15; d_gene: TRBD2; j_gene: TRBJ2-3; v_gene: TRBV7-2; abundance: many
CDR3aa: CASSSRRTGPGQPQHF; CDR3nt: TGTGCCAGCAGTTCCCGACGGACAGGGCCGGGGCAGCCCCAGCATTTT; len: 16; d_gene: TRBD1; j_gene: TRBJ1-5; v_gene: TRBV27; abundance: few
CDR3aa: CASSEARVPYNEQFF; CDR3nt: TGTGCCAGCAGTGAGGCGCGGGTCCCGTACAATGAGCAGTTCTTC; len: 15; d_gene: -; j_gene: TRBJ2-1; v_gene: TRBV6-1; abundance: -
CDR3aa: CASTLSDSSNQPQHF; CDR3nt: TGTGCCAGCACCCTGAGCGACAGTAGCAATCAGCCCCAGCATTTT; len: 15; d_gene: -; j_gene: TRBJ1-5; v_gene: TRBV6-6; abundance: -
CDR3aa: CASSRDPEGSPLHF; CDR3nt: TGTGCCAGCAGTCGGGACCCGGAGGGCTCACCCCTCCACTTT; len: 14; d_gene: -; j_gene: TRBJ1-6; v_gene: TRBV28; abundance: -
CDR3aa: CASSQELGGYTYEQYF; CDR3nt: TGCGCCAGCAGCCAAGAATTAGGCGGGTACACCTACGAGCAGTACTTC; len: 16; d_gene: -; j_gene: TRBJ2-7; v_gene: TRBV4-1; abundance: -
CDR3aa: CASIQTGGNEQFF; CDR3nt: TGTGCCAGCATTCAGACAGGGGGGAATGAGCAGTTCTTC; len: 13; d_gene: TRBD1; j_gene: TRBJ2-1; v_gene: TRBV27; abundance: few
CDR3aa: CASTDSGRAQYF; CDR3nt: TGTGCCAGCACCGACTCGGGGAGAGCCCAGTACTTC; len: 12; d_gene: -; j_gene: TRBJ2-5; v_gene: TRBV5-4; abundance: -
CDR3aa: CASSLARGNPYGYTF; CDR3nt: TGCGCCAGCAGCTTGGCGAGGGGGAACCCCTATGGCTACACCTTC; len: 15; d_gene: -; j_gene: TRBJ1-2; v_gene: TRBV5-1; abundance: -
CDR3aa: CASSLTSRTEAFF; CDR3nt: TGTGCCAGCAGCTTAACGTCAAGGACTGAAGCTTTCTTT; len: 13; d_gene: -; j_gene: TRBJ1-1; v_gene: TRBV7-3; abundance: -
CDR3aa: CASKPSGTTVGEQFF; CDR3nt: TGTGCCAGCAAGCCTTCCGGGACTACGGTTGGTGAGCAGTTCTTC; len: 15; d_gene: TRBD2; j_gene: TRBJ2-1; v_gene: TRBV11-3; abundance: -
CDR3aa: CASSSEVSSKTQYF; CDR3nt: TGCGCCAGCAGCTCTGAGGTCTCTAGTAAGACCCAGTACTTC; len: 14; d_gene: -; j_gene: TRBJ2-5; v_gene: TRBV4-3; abundance: few
CDR3aa: CASSQDPERARTEAFF; CDR3nt: TGCGCCAGCAGCCAAGATCCTGAGAGAGCTAGGACTGAAGCTTTCTTT; len: 16; d_gene: -; j_gene: TRBJ1-1; v_gene: TRBV4-1; abundance: -
CDR3aa: CASSQTGLQPQHF; CDR3nt: TGTGCCAGCAGTCAGACAGGGCTTCAGCCCCAGCATTTT; len: 13; d_gene: TRBD1; j_gene: TRBJ1-5; v_gene: TRBV12-3/TRBV12-4; abundance: -
CDR3aa: CASSISRGDLQPQHF; CDR3nt: TGTGCCAGTAGTATTTCCAGGGGGGATCTTCAGCCCCAGCATTTT; len: 15; d_gene: TRBD1; j_gene: TRBJ1-5; v_gene: TRBV19; abundance: -
CDR3aa: CASSLSFQGWDGYTF; CDR3nt: TGTGCCAGCAGCTTAAGTTTCCAGGGGTGGGATGGCTACACCTTC; len: 15; d_gene: -; j_gene: TRBJ1-2; v_gene: TRBV7-8; abundance: few
CDR3aa: CASSLTYGYTF; CDR3nt: TGTGCCAGCAGCTTAACCTATGGCTACACCTTC; len: 11; d_gene: -; j_gene: TRBJ1-2; v_gene: TRBV7-9; abundance: -
CDR3aa: CASSPDRGRVTGELFF; CDR3nt: TGTGCCAGCAGCCCCGACAGGGGGCGAGTGACCGGGGAGCTGTTTTTT; len: 16; d_gene: TRBD1; j_gene: TRBJ2-2; v_gene: TRBV7-6; abundance: many
CDR3aa: CAIGGGQETQYF; CDR3nt: TGTGCCATCGGGGGGGGACAAGAGACCCAGTACTTC; len: 12; d_gene: TRBD2; j_gene: TRBJ2-5; v_gene: TRBV10-3; abundance: -
CDR3aa: CASSFRLFNTSYEQYF; CDR3nt: TGTGCCAGCAGTTTTCGTCTCTTTAATACCTCCTACGAGCAGTACTTC; len: 16; d_gene: -; j_gene: TRBJ2-7; v_gene: TRBV12-3/TRBV12-4; abundance: few
CDR3aa: CASSQGGTREETQYF; CDR3nt: TGTGCCAGCAGCCAAGGAGGGACTAGGGAAGAGACCCAGTACTTC; len: 15; d_gene: TRBD2; j_gene: TRBJ2-5; v_gene: TRBV3-1; abundance: -
CDR3aa: CASSGGTAAKNIQYF; CDR3nt: TGTGCCAGCAGTGGCGGGACAGCAGCCAAAAACATTCAGTACTTC; len: 15; d_gene: -; j_gene: TRBJ2-4; v_gene: TRBV12-3/TRBV12-4; abundance: -
CDR3aa: CASRDGQQETQYF; CDR3nt: TGTGCCAGCAGGGACGGACAGCAAGAGACCCAGTACTTC; len: 13; d_gene: -; j_gene: TRBJ2-5; v_gene: TRBV12-3/TRBV12-4; abundance: many